Below, one T cell receptor (beta chain) is given with its context. Assay used: immunoSEQ multiplex PCR; TCRdb lists only in-frame clones, some missing. The sample lists around 160,000 clones, 81% occurring once. This CDR3 region has 14 residues. Trimming took 1 base from V and 1 from J, leaving 6 bases between them. Germline loops: CDR1 SGHVS, CDR2 FQNEAQ. This sample was included in a study of blood T cell repertoires in COVID-19. Study at large: Donors in the United States, Italy and Spain gave samples during acute or convalescent COVID-19.

The V call is TRBV7-8, the J call TRBJ2-3; D not resolved. The clonotype originates from a human donor in a cohort sampled during active COVID-19. What was sequenced was peripheral blood. The CDR3 nucleotides read TGTGCCAGCAGCTTAGGAGCCCGCACAGATACGCAGTATTTT. Translation: CASSLGARTDTQYF.